Each of the 14 T cell receptor beta chains below was sequenced from the same sample in a study of T-cell reconstitution after alpha-beta-depleted transplantation in children. Construction of the TCRbeta library involved unique molecular identifiers. TCRdb re-called the PCR reads with MiXCR, one entry per CDR3 protein. The repertoire holds 750,000 to 950,000 distinct CDR3 sequences, about 15% seen once, with about 4.6% in the top ten. The starting material was PBMCs, mostly from graft donor cells, obtained 360 days after TCRalphabeta/CD19-depleted stem cell transplant. Receptors originate from a male patient between 5 and 17 years old who had a stem cell transplant for acute lymphoblastic leukemia, so the T cells may come from the graft donor.

The CDR3 bases are TGTGCCAGCAGCGTAGCTCCGACAGTACAGGGCCACGAGCAGTACTTC. Protein sequence: CASSVAPTVQGHEQYF. The chain employs TRBV9 and TRBJ2-7, with D maybe TRBD1 (6 bases). The germline CDR1 and CDR2 sequences are SGDLS and YYNGEE. V dropped 0 bases and J dropped 5 bases, with 18 bases sitting between them. The CDR3 has 16 amino acids.

This clonotype was recorded at least ten times. This chain uses TRBV9 with TRBJ2-3; 10 nucleotides line up with TRBD2. Germline V gene sequence: CDR1 SGDLS, CDR2 YYNGEE. V was clipped by 0 bases and J by 1 base; unmatched bases: 2. This CDR3 is built from 16 residues. The CDR3 DNA sequence: TGTGCCAGCAGCGTAGCTACTAGCGGGGGCACAGATACGCAGTATTTT. This encodes CASSVATSGGTDTQYF.

This clonotype occurred a few times. CDR3: CASSRTSDFMNTEAFF. CDR3 DNA: TGTGCCAGCAGTCGAACCTCAGATTTCATGAACACTGAAGCTTTCTTT. V is TRBV6-2 or TRBV6-3 and J is TRBJ1-1, with D unresolved. V was pared by 5 bases and J by 0 bases, with 16 bases between. The CDR3 covers 16 residues. Germline V gene lookup returns CDR1 MNHEY and CDR2 SVGEGT.

The CDR3 sequence is CASSQDTSGTSGETQYF. CDR3 DNA: TGTGCCAGCAGCCAAGATACTAGCGGGACCTCCGGGGAGACCCAGTACTTC. The V gene is TRBV3-1, the J gene TRBJ2-5; 10 bases agree with TRBD2. The CDR3 sequence is 17 residues long. CDR1 and CDR2 (germline): LGHDT, YNNKEL (reference sequence). V lost 0 bases and J lost 5; bases outside the gene matches: 9.

In this sample, this clonotype turned up a few times. This chain joins TRBV18 and TRBJ1-1, with a tentative D call TRBD1 (5 bases). V was shortened by 3 bases and J by 7 bases, with 12 bases between the two germline ends. Germline CDR1 and CDR2: KGHSH and LQKENI. CDR3 length equals 13 residues. CDR3 amino acids: CASSPKGLGEAFF. CDR3 in DNA: TGTGCCAGCTCACCCAAGGGGCTGGGTGAAGCTTTCTTT.

The chain carries TRBV12-3 or TRBV12-4 and TRBJ1-2; D gene uncertain. The CDR3 consists of 15 residues. The germline V and J ends were trimmed by 4 bases and 6 bases, with 18 bases remaining between them. CDR3 sequence reads: CASSSPPSWEHGYTF. As DNA, the CDR3 is TGTGCCAGCAGTTCCCCGCCTTCGTGGGAACATGGCTACACCTTC.

The chain combines TRBV5-1 with TRBJ2-3; a weak D match, TRBD2 (6 bases). Germline loops: CDR1 SGHRS, CDR2 YFSETQ. There are 14 residues in the CDR3. V lost 4 bases to trimming and J lost 5 bases, with 14 bases between them. The CDR3 bases are TGCGCCAGCAGCCCGAGCGGGCAGGTAGATACGCAGTATTTT. Encoded protein: CASSPSGQVDTQYF.

The sample holds a few counts of this clonotype. The chain couples TRBV4-1 to TRBJ2-7, with D uncertain. This CDR3 is built from 14 residues. Per germline, CDR1 MGHRA and CDR2 YSYEKL. V was trimmed by 3 bases and J by 3 bases, leaving 12 bases between them. CDR3: CASSHTTSIYEQYF. In nucleotides, the CDR3 is TGCGCCAGCAGCCACACGACAAGTATCTACGAGCAGTACTTC.

Worth noting for this clonotype: The DNA is left out, because the CDR3 cannot be placed on it with certainty; the CDR3 is given as TCRdb lists it. This chain links TRBV28 with TRBJ1-6; the table's D call TRBD1 went unverified against the DNA. CDR1 is MDHEN, CDR2 SYDVKM, per germline. The CDR3 totals 16 residues, both ends included. The CDR3 loop reads CASSSAPGHNNSPLHF.

This clonotype was counted ten times or more. V and J are TRBV5-1 and TRBJ2-7; D is undetermined. V was shortened by 3 bases and J by 0 bases, with 10 bases between the two germline ends. CDR1 and CDR2 (germline): SGHRS, YFSETQ. The CDR3 runs 14 residues. In nucleotides, the CDR3 is TGCGCCAGCAGCTATACCGAGAGCTCCTACGAGCAGTACTTC. Protein sequence: CASSYTESSYEQYF.

This clonotype was seen only a few times. The rearrangement joins TRBV6-1 to TRBJ2-7; 8 bases are a match to TRBD1. Germline V gives CDR1 MNHNS, CDR2 SASEGT. V gave up 2 bases and J gave up 7 bases; unmatched junction bases: 4. The CDR3 length is 13 residues. The CDR3 DNA reads TGTGCCAGCAGTGAACAGGGGGCGGGGGAGCAGTACTTC. It specifies CASSEQGAGEQYF.

This clonotype was counted a few times. V usage is TRBV6-1 and J usage is TRBJ2-3; 12 nucleotides match TRBD2. CDR1 MNHNS and CDR2 SASEGT come from the germline V gene. The CDR3 runs to 16 residues. With V trimmed by 5 bases and J by 3 bases, 6 bases remained unmatched. The CDR3 region has the DNA TGTGCCAGCAGTACCCCGACTAGCGGGAGAACAGATACGCAGTATTTT. The encoded protein is CASSTPTSGRTDTQYF.

The rearrangement links TRBV5-1 to TRBJ1-2; a possible D gene is TRBD1 (6 bases). CDR1 is SGHRS and CDR2 is YFSETQ in the germline V gene. The CDR3 covers 14 residues. The V gene lost 2 bases and the J gene lost 4 bases, with 12 bases spanning the gap. The CDR3 sequence is CASSFEGGFYGYTF. The DNA for the CDR3 is TGCGCCAGCAGCTTCGAGGGGGGCTTCTATGGCTACACCTTC.

The chain carries TRBV4-1 and TRBJ2-5; D tentatively fits TRBD1 or TRBD2 (5 bases each). The CDR3 covers 12 residues. Looked up from germline, CDR1 is MGHRA and CDR2 is YSYEKL. Trimming removed 1 base from V and 8 bases from J, with 8 bases in between. CDR3 residues: CASSQGGSTQYF. The CDR3, as DNA: TGCGCCAGCAGCCAAGGGGGGTCTACCCAGTACTTC.